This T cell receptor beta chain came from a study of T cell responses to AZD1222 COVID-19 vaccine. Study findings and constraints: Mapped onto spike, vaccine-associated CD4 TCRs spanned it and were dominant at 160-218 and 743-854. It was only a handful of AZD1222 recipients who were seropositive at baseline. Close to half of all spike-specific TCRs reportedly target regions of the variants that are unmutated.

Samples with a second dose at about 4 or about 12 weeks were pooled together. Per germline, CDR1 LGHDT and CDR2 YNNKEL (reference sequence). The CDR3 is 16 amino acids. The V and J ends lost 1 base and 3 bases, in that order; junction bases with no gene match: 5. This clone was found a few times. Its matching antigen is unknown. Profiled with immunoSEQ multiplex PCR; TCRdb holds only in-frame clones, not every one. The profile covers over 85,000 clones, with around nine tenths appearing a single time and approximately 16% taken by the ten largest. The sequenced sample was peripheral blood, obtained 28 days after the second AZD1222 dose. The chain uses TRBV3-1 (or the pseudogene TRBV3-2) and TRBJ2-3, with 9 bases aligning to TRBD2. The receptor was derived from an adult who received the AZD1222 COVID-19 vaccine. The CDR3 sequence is CASSQGASGMTDTQYF. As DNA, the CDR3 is TGTGCCAGCAGCCAAGGGGCTAGCGGGATGACAGATACGCAGTATTTT.